Sequencing of this T cell receptor beta chain was carried out in a study of molecular identifiers for immune sequencing clone quantification. Each CDR3 protein gets one entry after TCRdb re-called the PCR reads with MiXCR. Of 400,000 to 600,000 distinct CDR3 sequences listed, roughly 23% are singletons. About this clonotype itself: With a much larger clone just one base away, this may be a read error.

The source material was naive CD8+ T cells from blood, with Jurkat cell RNA spiked in. As for subset: FACS-sorted CD8+CD4-CCR7+CD45RA+ naive T cells. This clonotype originated in a human donor in good health. Some libraries in this study had Jurkat cell RNA spiked in.

CDR3 DNA: TGCAGTGTTAGAGATCTAGGATCCACTGAAGCTTTCTTT. This encodes CSVRDLGSTEAFF. The chain links TRBV20-1 to TRBJ1-1; D ambiguous. CDR3 length: 13 residues. From germline, CDR1 is DFQATT and CDR2 SNEGSKA (reference sequence).